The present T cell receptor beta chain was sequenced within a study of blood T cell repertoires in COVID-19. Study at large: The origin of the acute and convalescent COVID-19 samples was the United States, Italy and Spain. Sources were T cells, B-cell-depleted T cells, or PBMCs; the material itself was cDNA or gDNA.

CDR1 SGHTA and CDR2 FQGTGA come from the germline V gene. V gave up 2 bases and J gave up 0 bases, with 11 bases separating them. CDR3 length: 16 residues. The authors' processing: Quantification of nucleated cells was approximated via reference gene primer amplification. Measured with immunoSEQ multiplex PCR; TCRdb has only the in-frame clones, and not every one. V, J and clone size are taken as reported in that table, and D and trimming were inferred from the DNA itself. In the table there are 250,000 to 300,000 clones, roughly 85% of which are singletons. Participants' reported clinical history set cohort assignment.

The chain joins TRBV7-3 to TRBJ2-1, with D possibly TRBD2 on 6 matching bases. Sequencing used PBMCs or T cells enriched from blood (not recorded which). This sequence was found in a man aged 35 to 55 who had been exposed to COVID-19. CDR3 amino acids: CASSLFPGDSYNEQFF. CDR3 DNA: TGTGCCAGCAGCTTATTTCCGGGGGACTCCTACAATGAGCAGTTCTTC.